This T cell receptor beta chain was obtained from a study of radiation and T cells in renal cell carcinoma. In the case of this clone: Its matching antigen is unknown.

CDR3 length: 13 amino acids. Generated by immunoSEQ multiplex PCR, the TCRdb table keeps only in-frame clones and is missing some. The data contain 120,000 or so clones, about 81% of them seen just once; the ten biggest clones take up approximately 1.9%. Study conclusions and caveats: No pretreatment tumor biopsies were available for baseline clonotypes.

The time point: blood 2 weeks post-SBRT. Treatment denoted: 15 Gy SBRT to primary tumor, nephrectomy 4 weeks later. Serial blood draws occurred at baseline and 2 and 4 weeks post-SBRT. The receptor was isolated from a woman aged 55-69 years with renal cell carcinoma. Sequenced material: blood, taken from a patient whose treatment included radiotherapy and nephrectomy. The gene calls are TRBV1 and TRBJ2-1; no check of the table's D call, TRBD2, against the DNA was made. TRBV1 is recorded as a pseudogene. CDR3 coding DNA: TGCACCAGCAGCTTACTAGCGGGAGATGAGCAGTTCTTC. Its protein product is CTSSLLAGDEQFF.